One sample yielded the 19 T cell receptor beta chains listed below, sequenced in a study of cytomegalovirus exposure and HLA in healthy donors. PCR involved 60 Vbeta and 13 Jbeta primers. Data came from immunoSEQ multiplex PCR; TCRdb stores just in-frame clones and leaves some out. Seen here are over 85,000 clones, about 73% observed once, and the top ten hold 1% to 1.5%. Sample: PBMCs. Source of these receptors: a woman in her twenties or thirties in good health and CMV-seronegative.

This clone was picked up a small number of times. This chain links TRBV5-1 with TRBJ2-1, with 10 bases lining up with TRBD2. The CDR3 is 16 amino acids. The J segment lost 8 bases and the V segment lost 5 bases, leaving 13 bases of the junction unmatched. CDR1 is SGHRS, CDR2 YFSETQ, per germline. The CDR3 loop is CASRPLAGVLGHEQFF. CDR3 DNA sequence: TGCGCCAGCAGGCCCCTAGCGGGAGTTCTTGGGCATGAGCAGTTCTTC.

This chain connects TRBV6-1 to TRBJ1-4; TRBD1 might be the D (6 bases). Trimming left V 7 bases short and J 0 bases short, with 9 bases between. Germline V CDR1 and CDR2: MNHNS, SASEGT. This CDR3 is 14 amino acids long. CDR3 sequence: CASKRTATNEKLFF. CDR3 sequence (DNA): TGTGCCAGCAAAAGGACAGCAACTAATGAAAAACTGTTTTTT.

The chain has TRBV6-1 and TRBJ2-1, with D perhaps matching TRBD2 (6 bases). Trimming cost V 4 bases and J 6 bases, with 16 bases left between them. The V gene's germline CDR1 is MNHNS and CDR2 SASEGT. This CDR3 is built from 15 residues. As DNA, the CDR3 is TGTGCCAGCAGTGGGGACTTTGGTCTGGGCAATGAGCAGTTCTTC. Protein: CASSGDFGLGNEQFF.

This chain's CDR3 is CASSSEQGLATDTQYF. The CDR3 DNA reads TGTGCCAGCAGTTCCGAACAGGGACTAGCGACAGATACGCAGTATTTT. The J gene is TRBJ2-3, the V gene TRBV28; 10 bases are shared with TRBD2. The length of the CDR3 is 16 residues. Germline trimming cut 4 bases from V and 3 bases from J; bases unmatched to any gene: 7. Germline V gene data show CDR1 as MDHEN and CDR2 as SYDVKM.

With respect to this clone: The same CDR3 is also encoded by other DNA sequences in this sample. The chain uses TRBV5-1 and TRBJ2-3; D is perhaps TRBD2 (7 bases). Trimming cost V 0 bases and J 3 bases, with 14 bases left between them. The CDR3 extends over 16 amino acids. In germline, CDR1 is SGHRS, CDR2 YFSETQ. CDR3 amino acids: CASSLDGGGSTDTQYF. Here the CDR3 DNA reads TGCGCCAGCAGCTTGGATGGGGGCGGGAGTACAGATACGCAGTATTTT.

The chain joins TRBV11-2 to TRBJ1-3; D gene unclear. This CDR3 has 16 amino acids. V dropped 4 bases and J dropped 0 bases, with 13 bases sitting between them. The germline CDR1 and CDR2 sequences are SGHAT and FQNNGV. The CDR3 sequence is CASSSPGRSSGNTIYF. Here the CDR3 DNA reads TGTGCCAGCAGCTCCCCTGGCAGAAGCTCTGGAAACACCATATATTTT.

This rearrangement joins TRBV11-2 to TRBJ1-5; perhaps TRBD1 as D (6 bases). Per germline, CDR1 SGHAT and CDR2 FQNNGV. CDR3 length: 15 residues. V was cut by 1 base and J by 6 bases, with 13 bases left in between. The chain's CDR3 is CASSLVGGDGQPQHF. For the CDR3, the DNA is TGTGCCAGCAGCTTAGTAGGGGGGGACGGTCAGCCCCAGCATTTT.

The chain carries TRBV7-2 and TRBJ2-1; no definite D call. This CDR3 is 15 amino acids long. The germline V gene has CDR1 SGHTA and CDR2 FQGNSA. V shed 1 base and J shed 0 bases, with 7 bases lying between them. The CDR3 sequence is CASSLGLGSYNEQFF. The CDR3 bases are TGTGCCAGCAGCTTAGGGCTTGGCTCCTACAATGAGCAGTTCTTC.

The chain has TRBV6-5 and TRBJ2-1; D perhaps matches TRBD1 (6 bases). The V and J ends lost 6 bases and 4 bases respectively, with 13 bases between them. The germline gives CDR1 MNHEY, CDR2 SVGAGI. The CDR3 is 14 residues long. The CDR3: CASSPRTVYNEQFF. The CDR3 coding sequence is TGTGCCAGCAGCCCCAGGACAGTTTACAATGAGCAGTTCTTC.

In its sample, this clone was seen once. V is TRBV30 and J is TRBJ1-2, with D perhaps matching TRBD1 (5 bases). Per germline, CDR1 GTSNPN and CDR2 SVGIG (reference sequence). The CDR3 is made up of 13 amino acids. V was shortened by 3 bases and J by 7 bases, with 15 bases between the two germline ends. This chain's CDR3 is CAWSRGTRRGYTF. The CDR3, as DNA: TGTGCCTGGAGCCGGGGGACGCGACGTGGCTACACCTTC.

V usage is TRBV30 and J usage is TRBJ2-2; 8 bases are shared with TRBD1. Germline V lookup: CDR1 GTSNPN, CDR2 SVGIG (reference sequence). This CDR3 comprises 15 residues. V shed 1 base and J 2 bases; nucleotides not matched to a gene: 3. The CDR3 DNA sequence: TGTGCCTGGAGTGCGACAGGGGACAACACCGGGGAGCTGTTTTTT. Translation: CAWSATGDNTGELFF.

V and J are TRBV7-8 and TRBJ2-1; TRBD1 might be the D (5 bases). The CDR3 spans 17 residues. Germline CDR1 SGHVS, CDR2 FQNEAQ. The V end was cut by 0 bases, the J end by 0 bases, with 12 bases between. The chain's CDR3 is CASSLAGQLSSYNEQFF. The CDR3 DNA sequence: TGTGCCAGCAGCTTAGCGGGGCAGTTAAGCTCCTACAATGAGCAGTTCTTC.

This sequence joins TRBV6-4 and TRBJ2-1, with TRBD2 matching 10 bases. This CDR3 comprises 15 residues. Germline CDR1 and CDR2: MRHNA and SNTAGT. V lost 3 bases to trimming and J lost 4 bases; unmatched junction nucleotides: 3. Here the CDR3 DNA reads TGTGCCAGCAGTGAATCTAGCGGGGGTTACAATGAGCAGTTCTTC. This gives the protein CASSESSGGYNEQFF.

The J gene is TRBJ2-1, the V gene TRBV11-2; D perhaps matches TRBD1 (5 bases). Germline assignment: CDR1 SGHAT and CDR2 FQNNGV. The CDR3 has 17 amino acids. V lost 2 bases and J 0 bases, leaving 14 bases between the germline ends. In nucleotides, the CDR3 is TGTGCCAGCAGCTTACTTGGACAACAAAACTCCTACAATGAGCAGTTCTTC. Translation gives CASSLLGQQNSYNEQFF.

This sequence joins TRBV15 and TRBJ2-5, with 13 bases matching TRBD2. Losses at the gene ends were 3 bases for V and 5 bases for J; bases not matched to a gene: 6. Germline values: CDR1 LNHNV, CDR2 YYDKDF (reference sequence). The CDR3 has 16 amino acids. This CDR3 is CATSRGLAGTGETQYF. DNA for the CDR3: TGTGCCACCAGCAGGGGACTAGCGGGGACTGGTGAGACCCAGTACTTC.

The J gene is TRBJ2-7, the V gene TRBV4-2; weak D call: TRBD2 (8 bases). The CDR3 consists of 19 residues. Looked up from germline, CDR1 is LGHNA and CDR2 is YNFKEQ. V lost 1 base and J lost 9, with 31 bases in between. The CDR3: CASSQGDSLYSGTTSAQYF. The CDR3 nucleotides read TGTGCCAGCAGCCAAGGGGACAGCCTTTATAGCGGGACAACCTCTGCGCAGTACTTC.

This chain joins TRBV5-1 and TRBJ2-7; possible D gene TRBD1, 8 bases. The CDR3 has 15 amino acids. Trimming pared 5 bases from V and 3 bases from J, leaving 18 bases between. Germline CDR1 and CDR2: SGHRS and YFSETQ. CDR3 sequence (DNA): TGCGCCAGCAGGAAGGGGGGGACAGGAGACTACGAGCAGTACTTC. It specifies CASRKGGTGDYEQYF.

V is TRBV11-2 and J is TRBJ1-6, with TRBD1 as a possible D gene (6 bases). V shed 1 base and J shed 8 bases, with 12 bases lying between them. CDR1 is SGHAT, CDR2 FQNNGV, per germline. This CDR3 has 15 residues. The CDR3 coding sequence is TGTGCCAGCAGCTTAGTGAACAGGGCGGATTCACCCCTCCACTTT. Its translation: CASSLVNRADSPLHF. Filled out from reference TRBV11-2 and TRBJ1-6, the complete variable domain reads EAGVAQSPRYKIIEKRQSVAFWCNPISGHATLYWYQQILGQGPKLLIQFQNNGVVDDSQLPKDRFSAERLKGVDSTLKIQPAKLEDSAVYLCASSLVNRADSPLHFGNGTRLTVT.

The rearrangement links TRBV2 to TRBJ2-7, with TRBD1 as a possible D gene (5 bases). Per germline, CDR1 SNHLY and CDR2 FYNNEI. The CDR3 is 15 residues long. V was cut by 7 bases and J by 6 bases, with 22 bases left in between. CDR3: CASTESPRFQGEQYF. CDR3 in DNA: TGTGCCAGCACCGAAAGCCCTAGGTTCCAGGGCGAGCAGTACTTC.